These T cell receptor beta chains were read from a single sample in a study of spatial heterogeneity in lung cancer. In TCRdb, the 5' RACE reads were re-called with MiXCR into one record per CDR3 protein. The sample lists roughly 70,000 distinct CDR3 sequences; more than 10% were seen once. The source was PBMCs, collected at surgery. The receptors derive from a male donor with early-stage non-small cell lung cancer. Each CDR3 is given with its conserved first and last residue. The D gene is left open where the match is weak. Expanded clones are given a class, and other clones once, few, many or no size at all.

d_gene	v_gene	j_gene	abundance	CDR3nt	CDR3aa
TRBD2	TRBV6-6	TRBJ2-7	.	TGTGCCAGCAGTTACGCACGGACTAGCGAACTCTACGAGCAGTACTTC	CASSYARTSELYEQYF
.	TRBV11-2	TRBJ2-7	.	TGTGCCAGCAGCTCTAGACCGCACGAGCAGTACTTC	CASSSRPHEQYF
.	TRBV3-1	TRBJ1-6	few	TGTGCCAGCAGCCAACCCGGGTACAATTCACCCCTCCACTTT	CASSQPGYNSPLHF
TRBD1	TRBV20-1	TRBJ1-3	many	TGCAGTGCTAGAGAGGGACAGGGTAGTTCTGGAAACACCATATATTTT	CSAREGQGSSGNTIYF
.	TRBV6-2/TRBV6-3	TRBJ2-1	many	TGTGCCAGCAGTTTACGGGTAAATGAGCAGTTCTTC	CASSLRVNEQFF
TRBD2	TRBV7-9	TRBJ2-1	.	TGTGCCAGCAGCACGCCACCCCGGCGGGAGACCTACAATGAGCAGTTCTTC	CASSTPPRRETYNEQFF
.	TRBV3-1	TRBJ2-5	few	TGTGCCAGCAGCCAAGAAGCCCCCAGAGCGAAGGAGACCCAGTACTTC	CASSQEAPRAKETQYF
TRBD2	TRBV5-4	TRBJ2-7	many	TGTGCCAGCAGCCCTAGCGGGAGATACGAGCAGTACTTC	CASSPSGRYEQYF
TRBD2	TRBV2	TRBJ2-5	few	TGTGCCAGTCAGCGGGAGAGGCAAGAGACCCAGTACTTC	CASQRERQETQYF
TRBD2	TRBV19	TRBJ2-1	once	TGTGCCAGTAGTGAGTCGGGGGGTCGCTCCTACAATGAGCAGTTCTTC	CASSESGGRSYNEQFF
TRBD2	TRBV5-1	TRBJ2-1	.	TGCGCCAGCAGCTCCCTAGCGGGAGGATCCCAAGCCAATGAGCAGTTCTTC	CASSSLAGGSQANEQFF
.	TRBV20-1	TRBJ2-3	.	TGCAGTGCTAGAGATGGGCAAGGTGGTCTTACCACAGATACGCAGTATTTT	CSARDGQGGLTTDTQYF
.	TRBV7-2	TRBJ1-6	many	TGTGCCAGCAGCTTAGCTACAGGGACCCATTCACCCCTCCACTTT	CASSLATGTHSPLHF
.	TRBV12-3/TRBV12-4	TRBJ2-2	.	TGTGCCAGCAGTTTATCTGGGATTGCCGGGGAGCTGTTTTTT	CASSLSGIAGELFF
TRBD1	TRBV2	TRBJ2-1	few	TGTGCCAGCAGACAGGGGGAGTCCCCCTACAATGAGCAGTTCTTC	CASRQGESPYNEQFF
TRBD2	TRBV7-2	TRBJ2-1	few	TGTGCCAGCAGCTTAAAACTAGCGGGAGACCCGAGCTCCTACAATGAGCAGTTCTTC	CASSLKLAGDPSSYNEQFF
TRBD1	TRBV29-1	TRBJ2-1	many	TGCAGCGTTGAAGGGGACAGTACTAATGAGCAGTTCTTC	CSVEGDSTNEQFF
.	TRBV7-3	TRBJ2-6	many	TGTGCCAGCAGCGCAGCCAGGATCTCTGGGGCCAACGTCCTGACTTTC	CASSAARISGANVLTF
.	TRBV12-3/TRBV12-4	TRBJ2-6	few	TGTGCCAGCAGGGGGGGCCCCGGGGCCAACGTCCTGACTTTC	CASRGGPGANVLTF
TRBD2	TRBV18	TRBJ2-3	.	TGTGCCAGCTCACCTTTGGCTAGCGGGGGCACAGATACGCAGTATTTT	CASSPLASGGTDTQYF
TRBD1	TRBV29-1	TRBJ2-1	.	TGCAGCGTTGAAGGGGACAGATACTACAATGAGCAGTTCTTC	CSVEGDRYYNEQFF
.	TRBV7-9	TRBJ2-7	few	TGTGCCAGCAGCTCTCGACAGGGAGGAACCTACGAGCAGTACTTC	CASSSRQGGTYEQYF
.	TRBV3-1	TRBJ1-3	.	TGTGCTACGGGCCTCCGGGCGGGAAACACCATATATTTT	CATGLRAGNTIYF
.	TRBV19	TRBJ1-5	.	TGTGCCAGTAGGGCATCGATTAGCAATCAGCCCCAGCATTTT	CASRASISNQPQHF
TRBD1	TRBV6-5	TRBJ1-2	.	TGTGCCAGCAGTTACTCAGGACAGGGGAACTATGGCTACACCTTC	CASSYSGQGNYGYTF
.	TRBV6-6	TRBJ2-7	.	TGTGCCAGCAGAGGGCAAAACGGGCTAGCGCTCGAGCAGTACTTC	CASRGQNGLALEQYF
.	TRBV29-1	TRBJ2-7	.	TGCAGCGTTGCCCAACTGGGAGGCTCCTACGAGCAGTACTTC	CSVAQLGGSYEQYF
.	TRBV7-2	TRBJ2-1	many	TGTGCCAGCAGCTTAAGGGCTATCTCCGACTCGCAGTTCTTC	CASSLRAISDSQFF
.	TRBV5-1	TRBJ2-5	.	TGCGCCAGCAGTTATCCCGGGCCGCAAGAGACCCAGTACTTC	CASSYPGPQETQYF
.	TRBV2	TRBJ1-1	few	TGTGCCAGCAGTGGATCGGGGGTTAACACTGAAGCTTTCTTT	CASSGSGVNTEAFF
.	TRBV7-9	TRBJ1-6	many	TGTGCCAGCACGCTCGACGGCGGGAATTCACCCCTCCACTTT	CASTLDGGNSPLHF
.	TRBV20-1	TRBJ1-2	many	TGCAGTGCTAGCCGGGAGTTTGACTATGGCTACACCTTC	CSASREFDYGYTF
.	TRBV11-2	TRBJ2-1	.	TGTGCCAGCCTAGCAGGCAATGAGCAGTTCTTC	CASLAGNEQFF
.	TRBV7-9	TRBJ2-7	.	TGTGCCAGCAGCGTCCCGGGAAGAGGGGAGTACGAGCAGTACTTC	CASSVPGRGEYEQYF
TRBD1	TRBV5-1	TRBJ2-5	many	TGCGCCAGCAGCCCGATGACAGGGTGGGAGACCCAGTACTTC	CASSPMTGWETQYF
.	TRBV29-1	TRBJ1-2	many	TGCAGCGTTGAACAAAACTATGGCTACACCTTC	CSVEQNYGYTF
.	TRBV10-3	TRBJ1-1	.	TGTGCCATCACCGAATTAGGGGGGAAACCCAATGGTATCGCTTTCTTT	CAITELGGKPNGIAFF
.	TRBV6-1	TRBJ1-5	few	TGTGCCAGCAGTGAGATAGGAGGGATTGGCAATCAGCCCCAGCATTTT	CASSEIGGIGNQPQHF
TRBD1	TRBV6-6	TRBJ1-5	.	TGTGCCAGCAGTGACAGGGGTAGCAATCAGCCCCAGCATTTT	CASSDRGSNQPQHF